This T cell receptor (beta chain) was sequenced in a study of blood T cell repertoires in COVID-19. Study-wide background: There were acute and convalescent COVID-19 samples, and they came from the United States, Italy and Spain.

This table comes from immunoSEQ multiplex PCR, and its TCRdb copy is limited to in-frame clones, with some not included. This sample has under 200,000 clones, with 84% found just once. CDR1 SGDLS and CDR2 YYNGEE come from the germline V gene. The CDR3 is made up of 14 amino acids. With 3 bases removed from V and 3 bases from J, the gap between germline ends came to 11 bases. This TCR derives from a middle-aged man who had recovered from COVID-19. The sample taken for sequencing was peripheral blood. The chain has TRBV9 and TRBJ2-3, with D perhaps TRBD1 (6 bases). DNA of the CDR3: TGTGCCAGCAGCGACAGGGATCTGACAGATACGCAGTATTTT. Protein: CASSDRDLTDTQYF.